This TCR beta chain is drawn from a study of blood T cell repertoires in COVID-19. Study context: Sources were T cells, B-cell-depleted T cells, or PBMCs; the material itself was cDNA or gDNA.

Method: immunoSEQ multiplex PCR; TCRdb's copy keeps in-frame clones and lacks some. There are fewer than 110,000 clones in the sample; about 85% occur only once, and about 1.8% lies in the top ten. The CDR3 is made up of 15 amino acids. With 3 bases removed from V and 1 base from J, the gap between germline ends came to 13 bases. Germline-derived CDR1 and CDR2 are SGHNT and YYREEE (reference sequence). The TCR originated in a woman aged 65 to 85 with active or convalescent COVID-19. Sequences were obtained from peripheral blood. The V gene is TRBV5-4, the J gene TRBJ1-1; no definite D call. The CDR3 spells CASSSNRVTNTEAFF. The CDR3 nucleotides read TGTGCCAGCAGCTCAAACCGGGTCACGAACACTGAAGCTTTCTTT.